This paragraph reports one T cell receptor (beta chain). The data derive from a study of blood T cell repertoires in COVID-19. Ages ranged from about 18 to 89 years, with residence in approximately 25 US areas. Participant reports of clinical history set cohort assignment. The CDR3 has 15 residues. Germline lookup yields CDR1 SGHRS and CDR2 YFSETQ. V was trimmed by 3 bases and J by 4 bases, leaving 14 bases between them. Profiled with immunoSEQ multiplex PCR; TCRdb holds only in-frame clones, not every one. The data contain about 230,000 clones, about nine tenths of them singletons. This receptor was taken from a woman in her 30s with acute COVID-19. Sequencing was done on a sample of PBMCs or T cells enriched from blood (not recorded which). The genes are TRBV5-1 and TRBJ2-1; maybe TRBD2 (6 bases). The CDR3 DNA reads TGCGCCAGCAGCTCGCGGGGACTTGGGTACAATGAGCAGTTCTTC. Protein: CASSSRGLGYNEQFF.